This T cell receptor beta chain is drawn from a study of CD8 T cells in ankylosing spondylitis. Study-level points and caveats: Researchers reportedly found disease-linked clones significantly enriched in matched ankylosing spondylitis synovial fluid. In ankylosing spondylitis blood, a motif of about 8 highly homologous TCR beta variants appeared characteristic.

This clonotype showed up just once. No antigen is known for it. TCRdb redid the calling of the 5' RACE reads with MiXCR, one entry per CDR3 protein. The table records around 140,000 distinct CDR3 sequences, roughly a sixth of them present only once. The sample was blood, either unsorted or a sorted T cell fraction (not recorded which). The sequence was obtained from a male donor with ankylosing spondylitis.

The CDR3 DNA reads TGTGCCAGCAGTCCCTCAAACAGGGGGCTAGTCTACGAGCAGTACTTC. Protein sequence: CASSPSNRGLVYEQYF. V is TRBV27 and J is TRBJ2-7; 9 bases fit TRBD1. Unmatched junction bases numbered 11, after V lost 5 bases and J lost 3 bases. The CDR3 is 16 residues long. CDR1 is MNHEY, CDR2 SMNVEV, per germline (reference sequence).